The clone carrying this T cell receptor beta chain was counted a few times. CDR1 and CDR2 from the germline V gene are SGHAT and FQNNGV. This CDR3 is 12 amino acids long. V was clipped by 2 bases and J by 7 bases, with 8 bases between them. The data were obtained in a study of T-cell reconstitution after alpha-beta-depleted transplantation in children. Unique molecular identifiers were incorporated into the prepared TCRbeta library. MiXCR, run by TCRdb on the PCR reads, gives a single entry per CDR3 protein. The table lists 400,000 to 550,000 distinct CDR3 sequences, 8% to 11% of them singletons. The chain combines TRBV11-2 with TRBJ1-1; unclear D gene. This receptor was obtained from a child between 2 and 9 years old with inherited bone marrow failure, due to receive a stem cell transplant. The sample in question was PBMCs, obtained before TCRalphabeta/CD19-depleted stem cell transplant. CDR3 region: CASSLWGYEAFF. In DNA form, the CDR3 reads TGTGCCAGCAGCTTATGGGGATATGAAGCTTTCTTT.